The 20 T cell receptor beta chains given below trace back to one sample, sequenced in a study of blood T cell repertoires in COVID-19. Repertoires were generated with immunoSEQ multiplex PCR, while TCRdb's copy carries only in-frame clones and drops some. The sample lists some 400,000 clones; under 90% were seen once. Material for sequencing was PBMCs or T cells enriched from blood (not recorded which). All receptors derive from a woman aged 30 to 39 who had recovered from COVID-19.

This clone was picked up one time. The chain uses TRBV24-1 and TRBJ1-1; D ambiguous. Per germline, CDR1 KGHDR and CDR2 SFDVKD. The CDR3 is 17 amino acids. V lost 8 bases, J lost 3 bases, and 24 bases lay in between. The CDR3 region has the DNA TGTGCCACCACCCCCCTTCTCGGGGATGAAAAAGACACTGAAGCTTTCTTT. Translation: CATTPLLGDEKDTEAFF.

The CDR3 DNA is TGTGCCAGCAGTGAAGATAGGGGCGGCTATGGCTACACCTTC. It translates to CASSEDRGGYGYTF. This chain connects TRBV2 to TRBJ1-2, with D possibly TRBD1 on 5 matching bases. Germline values: CDR1 SNHLY, CDR2 FYNNEI. This CDR3 is built from 14 residues. The germline V and J ends were trimmed by 1 base and 4 bases, with 10 bases remaining between them.

The V gene is TRBV5-6, the J gene TRBJ1-2; D may be TRBD1 (5 bases). There are 14 residues in the CDR3. CDR1 SGHDT and CDR2 YYEEEE come from the germline V gene. V was cut by 0 bases and J by 5 bases, with 11 bases left in between. Here the CDR3 DNA reads TGTGCCAGCAGCTTGGGACAGAAGGCTTATGGCTACACCTTC. This codes for CASSLGQKAYGYTF. The full variable domain, completed using reference TRBV5-6 and TRBJ1-2, is DAGVTQSPTHLIKTRGQQVTLRCSPKSGHDTVSWYQQALGQGPQFIFQYYEEEERQRGNFPDRFSGHQFPNYSSELNVNALLLGDSALYLCASSLGQKAYGYTFGSGTRLTVV.

The gene calls are TRBV30 and TRBJ1-1; possibly TRBD1 for D (5 bases). The ends were cut back, 3 bases at V and 4 bases at J, with 12 bases in the middle. Germline CDR1 is GTSNPN and CDR2 is SVGIG (reference sequence). The CDR3 runs 13 residues. The CDR3 protein is CAWRWEGITEAFF. CDR3 coding DNA: TGTGCCTGGAGATGGGAGGGGATCACTGAAGCTTTCTTT.

The chain has TRBV30 and TRBJ1-1; 7 bases match TRBD1. The germline V gene encodes CDR1 GTSNPN and CDR2 SVGIG (reference sequence). V was clipped by 5 bases and J by 5 bases; unmatched bases: 8. This CDR3 spans 13 amino acids. The CDR3, as DNA: TGTGCCTGGCTTAGTGACAGGGAGACTGAAGCTTTCTTT. Amino acids: CAWLSDRETEAFF.

This chain uses TRBV20-1 with TRBJ2-5; tentatively, D is TRBD1 (5 bases). There are 16 residues in the CDR3. The V end lost 3 bases, the J end lost 5 bases, and 22 bases lay between the germline ends. The germline gives CDR1 DFQATT, CDR2 SNEGSKA (reference sequence). Here the CDR3 reads CSASLGLEAAGETQYF. The CDR3 nucleotides read TGCAGTGCTAGTTTGGGGCTTGAGGCTGCTGGGGAGACCCAGTACTTC.

In this sample, this clone turned up once. The rearrangement links TRBV7-9 to TRBJ2-7; D is unclear. V was cut by 4 bases and J by 0 bases, with 16 bases left in between. Per germline, CDR1 SEHNR and CDR2 FQNEAQ (reference sequence). This CDR3 region has 16 residues. For the CDR3, the DNA is TGTGCCAGCAGCTCGACCCAGAAAAGGAGCTCCTACGAGCAGTACTTC. It yields the protein CASSSTQKRSSYEQYF.

The genes are TRBV9 and TRBJ1-6; D is undetermined. Germline CDR1 is SGDLS and CDR2 is YYNGEE. Between the trimmed V and J ends, which lost 4 bases and 7 bases, there was a span of 12 bases. The CDR3 sequence is 14 residues long. The CDR3 spells CASSSRETNSPLHF. The CDR3 nucleotides read TGTGCCAGCAGCAGCCGGGAAACGAATTCACCCCTCCACTTT.

The CDR3 DNA follows: TGTGCCAGCAGTCCAACCCCGGGACTTTTGGTGTACGAGCAGTACTTC. It translates to CASSPTPGLLVYEQYF. The V gene is TRBV27, the J gene TRBJ2-7; a possible D gene is TRBD2 (6 bases). The CDR3 contains 16 residues. CDR1 is MNHEY, CDR2 SMNVEV, per germline (reference sequence). With 5 bases removed from V and 4 bases from J, the gap between germline ends came to 21 bases.

The chain is built from TRBV28 and TRBJ1-6; 8 bases match TRBD1. This CDR3 comprises 14 residues. From germline, CDR1 is MDHEN and CDR2 SYDVKM. The V segment lost 8 bases and the J segment 5 bases; nucleotides outside the gene matches: 5. The CDR3 spells CASLPTGDNSPLHF. The CDR3 DNA is TGTGCCAGCCTACCGACAGGGGATAATTCACCCCTCCACTTT.

This clone was recorded a few times. The chain is built from TRBV2 and TRBJ1-1; a possible D gene is TRBD1 (6 bases). The germline V and J ends were trimmed by 6 bases and 6 bases, with 17 bases remaining between them. CDR3 length: 14 amino acids. Germline loops: CDR1 SNHLY, CDR2 FYNNEI. The DNA for the CDR3 is TGTGCCAGCAGGGTTACAGGGATAGGGTCTGAAGCTTTCTTT. Protein sequence: CASRVTGIGSEAFF. Supplemented by reference TRBV2 and TRBJ1-1, the full variable domain reads EPEVTQTPSHQVTQMGQEVILRCVPISNHLYFYWYRQILGQKVEFLVSFYNNEISEKSEIFDDQFSVERPDGSNFTLKIRSTKLEDSAMYFCASRVTGIGSEAFFGQGTRLTVV.

The rearrangement uses TRBV28 and TRBJ1-5; 7 bases are a match to TRBD1. The CDR3 has 18 residues. Germline V gives CDR1 MDHEN, CDR2 SYDVKM. V lost 1 base, J lost 0 bases, and 9 bases stayed unmatched. The CDR3 region has the DNA TGTGCCAGCAGTTTATCCATCGACAGGGATGATAGCAATCAGCCCCAGCATTTT. Protein product: CASSLSIDRDDSNQPQHF.

This chain joins TRBV6-2 or TRBV6-3 and TRBJ2-2, with TRBD1 identical over 7 bases. The CDR3 length is 18 residues. Trimming at V came to 2 bases and at J to 3 bases, leaving 12 bases not matched to a gene. Germline V lookup: CDR1 MNHEY, CDR2 SVGEGT. In DNA form, the CDR3 reads TGTGCCAGCAGTTACCCGAGCGAACAGGGGACCGACACCGGGGAGCTGTTTTTT. Translating it yields CASSYPSEQGTDTGELFF.

This CDR3 is CASSLTGAYGYTF. In DNA form, the CDR3 reads TGCGCCAGCAGCTTGACAGGGGCCTATGGCTACACCTTC. V usage is TRBV5-1 and J usage is TRBJ1-2, with TRBD1 matching over 7 bases. The V and J ends lost 1 base and 4 bases, in that order; junction bases with no gene match: 1. CDR3 length: 13 amino acids. The germline gives CDR1 SGHRS, CDR2 YFSETQ.

The chain is built from TRBV9 and TRBJ1-4, with 7 bases identical to TRBD1. Germline V lookup: CDR1 SGDLS, CDR2 YYNGEE. This CDR3 spans 15 amino acids. V lost 4 bases and J lost 1; bases outside the gene matches: 4. CDR3: CASSPRQGTNEKLFF. The CDR3 region has the DNA TGTGCCAGCAGCCCCCGACAGGGAACTAATGAAAAACTGTTTTTT.

J is TRBJ1-1 and V is TRBV30; a weak D match, TRBD1 (5 bases). Germline CDR1 reads GTSNPN; CDR2 reads SVGIG (reference sequence). The CDR3 runs to 18 residues. V lost 2 bases and J lost 4, with 26 bases in between. The CDR3 here is CAWSPPGQGVWRGTEAFF. The DNA for the CDR3 is TGTGCCTGGAGTCCACCAGGACAAGGGGTTTGGAGAGGCACTGAAGCTTTCTTT.

The V gene is TRBV28, the J gene TRBJ2-2; 11 bases fit TRBD2. This CDR3 has 17 amino acids. CDR1 and CDR2 from the germline V gene are MDHEN and SYDVKM. V was pared by 4 bases and J by 5 bases, with 9 bases of the junction left unmatched. CDR3 loop: CASSSPGLAALTGELFF. The CDR3 DNA reads as TGTGCCAGCAGTTCCCCGGGACTAGCGGCTTTAACCGGGGAGCTGTTTTTT.

V gene TRBV7-9 combines with J gene TRBJ1-1, with 7 bases matching TRBD1. The CDR3 runs 18 residues. J gave up 2 bases and V 3 bases, and 15 bases lay outside the gene matches. Germline V CDR1 and CDR2: SEHNR, FQNEAQ (reference sequence). CDR3 nucleotides: TGTGCCAGCAGCTTCCCCGCGGGAGGGGGCGATGGAAACACTGAAGCTTTCTTT. It encodes CASSFPAGGGDGNTEAFF.

This chain joins TRBV7-9 and TRBJ1-1; 7 bases fit TRBD1. V shed 7 bases and J 0 bases; nucleotides not matched to a gene: 5. The CDR3 sequence is 14 residues long. Germline CDR1 and CDR2: SEHNR and FQNEAQ (reference sequence). The CDR3 DNA reads TGTGCCAGCAAGGGGGCTCCCATGAACACTGAAGCTTTCTTT. This encodes CASKGAPMNTEAFF.

V gene TRBV29-1 combines with J gene TRBJ1-1; 9 bases fit TRBD1. V trimming: 6 bases; J trimming: 5 bases; junction bases outside the gene matches: 10. This CDR3 has 14 amino acids. Germline V gene sequence: CDR1 SQVTM, CDR2 ANQGSEA. The CDR3 sequence: CSVQPGQGGTEAFF. DNA for the CDR3: TGCAGCGTACAGCCGGGACAGGGAGGTACTGAAGCTTTCTTT. The full variable domain, with the rest looked up from reference TRBV29-1 and TRBJ1-1, is SAVISQKPSRDICQRGTSLTIQCQVDSQVTMMFWYRQQPGQSLTLIATANQGSEATYESGFVIDKFPISRPNLTFSTLTVSNMSPEDSSIYLCSVQPGQGGTEAFFGQGTRLTVV.